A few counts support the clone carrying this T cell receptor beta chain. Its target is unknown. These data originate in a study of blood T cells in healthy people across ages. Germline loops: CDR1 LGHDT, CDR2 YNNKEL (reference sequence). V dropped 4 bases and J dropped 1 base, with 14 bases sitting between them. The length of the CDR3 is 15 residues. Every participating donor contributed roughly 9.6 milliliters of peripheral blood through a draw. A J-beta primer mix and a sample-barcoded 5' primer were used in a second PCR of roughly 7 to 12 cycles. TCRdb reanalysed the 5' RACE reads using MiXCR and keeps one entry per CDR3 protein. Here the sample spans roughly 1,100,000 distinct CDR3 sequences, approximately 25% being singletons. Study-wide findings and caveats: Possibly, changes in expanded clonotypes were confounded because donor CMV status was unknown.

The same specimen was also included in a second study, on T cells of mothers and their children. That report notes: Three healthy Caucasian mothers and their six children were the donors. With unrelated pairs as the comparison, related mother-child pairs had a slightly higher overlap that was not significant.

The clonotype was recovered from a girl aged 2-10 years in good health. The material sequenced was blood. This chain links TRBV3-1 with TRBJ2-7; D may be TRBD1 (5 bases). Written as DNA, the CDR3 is TGTGCCAGCAGCCGGAGTCTAACAGGTTCCTACGAGCAGTACTTC. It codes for CASSRSLTGSYEQYF.